Below are 11 T cell receptor beta chains sequenced from a single sample in a study of cytomegalovirus exposure and HLA in healthy donors. PCR amplification relied on 60 Vbeta primers (plus 13 Jbeta primers). The protocol was immunoSEQ multiplex PCR, while the TCRdb copy is restricted to in-frame clones and leaves out a portion. Of roughly 130,000 clones in the sample, more than 60% were seen once. The sequencing input was PBMCs. The receptor set was obtained from a woman in her forties or fifties in good health and CMV-seropositive.

The J gene is TRBJ1-2, the V gene TRBV5-4; D may be TRBD1 (5 bases). In germline, CDR1 is SGHNT, CDR2 YYREEE (reference sequence). Deletions cut 0 bases from V and 6 bases from J, with 15 bases between. The CDR3 spans 15 residues. The CDR3 nucleotides read TGTGCCAGCAGCTTGGAGGTTGGGGCTATGGATGGCTACACCTTC. Protein product: CASSLEVGAMDGYTF.

This rearrangement joins TRBV7-3 to TRBJ2-2; TRBD1 agrees at 7 bases. The germline V gene has CDR1 SGHTA and CDR2 FQGTGA. The CDR3 totals 13 residues. V was pared by 9 bases and J by 5 bases, with 6 bases of the junction left unmatched. The CDR3 spells CASRQGMTGELFF. Written as DNA, the CDR3 is TGTGCCAGTCGACAGGGAATGACCGGGGAGCTGTTTTTT. Supplemented by reference TRBV7-3 and TRBJ2-2, the full variable domain reads GAGVSQTPSNKVTEKGKYVELRCDPISGHTALYWYRQSLGQGPEFLIYFQGTGAADDSGLPNDRFFAVRPEGSVSTLKIQRTERGDSAVYLCASRQGMTGELFFGEGSRLTVL.

CDR3 sequence (DNA): TGTGCCAGCAGCCTGCTTAGCACCTCTGGAAACACCATATATTTT. Amino acids: CASSLLSTSGNTIYF. The chain uses TRBV7-9 and TRBJ1-3; no reliable D call. Germline CDR1 and CDR2: SEHNR and FQNEAQ (reference sequence). The V and J ends lost 5 bases and 0 bases respectively, with 11 bases between them. CDR3 length: 15 amino acids.

The rearrangement links TRBV19 to TRBJ1-4; D is uncertain. The ends were cut back, 5 bases at V and 3 bases at J, with 13 bases in the middle. The CDR3 loop spans 15 amino acids. Germline V gives CDR1 LNHDA, CDR2 SQIVND (reference sequence). The CDR3 DNA follows: TGTGCCAGTAGTTCTCAACAGAGGGCTAATGAAAAACTGTTTTTT. This sequence encodes CASSSQQRANEKLFF.

CDR3: CASSSGLYNEQFF. DNA for the CDR3: TGTGCCAGCAGTTCGGGACTATACAATGAGCAGTTCTTC. The gene calls are TRBV27 and TRBJ2-1, with 7 bases matching TRBD2. The CDR3 has 13 amino acids. The germline CDR1 and CDR2 sequences are MNHEY and SMNVEV (reference sequence). V trimming: 4 bases; J trimming: 4 bases; junction bases outside the gene matches: 1.

Comment on this clone: One end of the junction is discordant with germline, which a read error may explain. The V gene is TRBV7-7, the J gene TRBJ2-5; 8 bases map to TRBD2. The CDR3 extends over 14 amino acids. Germline CDR1 SSHAT, CDR2 FNYEAQ (reference sequence). In DNA, the CDR3 is TGTGCTAGCAGCTTGGGAGCGGGGGAAGAGACCCAGTACTTC. Protein product: CASSLGAGEETQYF.

The chain joins TRBV7-3 to TRBJ2-3, with D possibly being TRBD1 (5 bases). CDR1 and CDR2 from the germline V gene are SGHTA and FQGTGA. V lost 2 bases, J lost 7 bases, and 10 bases lay in between. This CDR3 has 13 residues. The CDR3 DNA reads as TGTGCCAGCAGCTTAGCCAGGGAAAATACGCAGTATTTT. It encodes CASSLARENTQYF.

The chain is built from TRBV28 and TRBJ1-5; 7 bases match TRBD1. The CDR3 has 14 residues. Per germline, CDR1 MDHEN and CDR2 SYDVKM. V lost 6 bases and J lost 7; bases outside the gene matches: 9. Here the CDR3 reads CASSTRTGYQPQHF. As DNA, the CDR3 is TGTGCCAGCAGCACCAGGACAGGCTACCAGCCCCAGCATTTT.

V and J are TRBV7-9 and TRBJ1-1; D call uncertain. The germline V gene encodes CDR1 SEHNR and CDR2 FQNEAQ (reference sequence). The CDR3 covers 14 residues. Trimming left V 1 base short and J 0 bases short, with 6 bases between. This CDR3 reads CASSLGGMNTEAFF. For the CDR3, the DNA is TGTGCCAGCAGCTTAGGAGGGATGAACACTGAAGCTTTCTTT.

Only one count was recorded for this clone. The chain uses TRBV4-2 and TRBJ1-3; no definite D call. The CDR3 has 17 amino acids. Trimming took off 0 bases at V and 1 base at J, with 13 bases between the two ends. The germline V gene encodes CDR1 LGHNA and CDR2 YNFKEQ. The CDR3 loop is CASSQDFFRVSGNTIYF. DNA for the CDR3: TGTGCCAGCAGCCAAGACTTCTTCCGGGTTTCTGGAAACACCATATATTTT.

The chain has TRBV29-1 and TRBJ2-3, with 11 bases matching TRBD2. In germline, CDR1 is SQVTM, CDR2 ANQGSEA. The CDR3 has 16 residues. J gave up 4 bases and V 4 bases, and 10 bases lay outside the gene matches. As DNA, the CDR3 is TGCAGCGTTGTCGGTGTTAGCGGGGGGGCAGCAGATACGCAGTATTTT. Its translation is CSVVGVSGGAADTQYF.